The 10 T cell receptor beta chains below come from one sample, sequenced in a study of T cell responses to AZD1222 COVID-19 vaccine. TCRdb's table, derived via immunoSEQ multiplex PCR, lists solely in-frame clones and lacks some. Here the sample spans over 100,000 clones, over 75% being singletons. The sequencing used peripheral blood, collected on day 0 of AZD1222 vaccination. The receptors derive from an adult in good health.

In this sample, this clone turned up once. This chain uses TRBV11-3 with TRBJ2-3; D perhaps matches TRBD2 (5 bases). CDR3 length: 15 amino acids. V lost 1 base to trimming and J lost 2 bases, with 10 bases between them. The germline V gene encodes CDR1 SGHNT and CDR2 YENEEA. CDR3 sequence: CASSLGGLSTDTQYF. The CDR3 DNA reads TGTGCCAGCAGCTTAGGAGGGCTATCCACAGATACGCAGTATTTT.

This chain's CDR3 is CASSPSGLTVYEQYF. For the CDR3, the DNA is TGTGCCAGTAGCCCGAGCGGGTTGACGGTCTACGAGCAGTACTTC. This rearrangement joins TRBV19 to TRBJ2-7; TRBD2 might be the D (6 bases). The CDR3 sequence is 15 residues long. The ends were cut back, 6 bases at V and 3 bases at J, with 18 bases in the middle. Looked up from germline, CDR1 is LNHDA and CDR2 is SQIVND (reference sequence).

The V call is TRBV13, the J call TRBJ1-1, with D unresolved. Per germline, CDR1 PRHDT and CDR2 FYEKMQ (reference sequence). This CDR3 contains 12 residues. V gave up 0 bases and J gave up 7 bases, with 6 bases separating them. The CDR3 loop is CASSLGRSEAFF. In DNA, the CDR3 is TGTGCCAGCAGCTTAGGCCGAAGTGAAGCTTTCTTT. Using reference TRBV13 and TRBJ1-1 for the parts outside the CDR3, the full variable domain is AAGVIQSPRHLIKEKRETATLKCYPIPRHDTVYWYQQGPGQDPQFLISFYEKMQSDKGSIPDRFSAQQFSDYHSELNMSSLELGDSALYFCASSLGRSEAFFGQGTRLTVV.

This rearrangement joins TRBV6-4 to TRBJ2-1; 9 bases agree with TRBD1. This CDR3 is 15 amino acids long. CDR1 is MRHNA and CDR2 is SNTAGT in the germline V gene. V trimming: 6 bases; J trimming: 3 bases; junction bases outside the gene matches: 6. CDR3 amino acids: CASSRQGDYYNEQFF. Written as DNA, the CDR3 is TGTGCCAGCAGCCGACAGGGGGATTACTACAATGAGCAGTTCTTC.

The chain couples TRBV28 to TRBJ1-5; 8 bases agree with TRBD1. Germline-derived CDR1 and CDR2 are MDHEN and SYDVKM. Trimming took 1 base from V and 2 from J; bases not matched to a gene: 7. The CDR3 has 17 amino acids. Written as DNA, the CDR3 is TGTGCCAGCAGTTTATTCCGGACAGGGATGGGCAATCAGCCCCAGCATTTT. This translates into CASSLFRTGMGNQPQHF.

The chain carries TRBV6-5 and TRBJ1-1; the D gene is possibly TRBD1 (5 bases). Germline V CDR1 and CDR2: MNHEY, SVGAGI. V was pared by 7 bases and J by 6 bases, with 15 bases between. The CDR3 sequence is 13 residues long. The CDR3, as DNA: TGTGCCAGCACCGACGACAGTAACTCTGAAGCTTTCTTT. Translation gives CASTDDSNSEAFF.

This chain links TRBV27 with TRBJ1-1, with TRBD1 matching over 8 bases. The CDR3 runs to 15 residues. Germline assignment: CDR1 MNHEY and CDR2 SMNVEV (reference sequence). Trimming took 3 bases from V and 3 from J; bases not matched to a gene: 6. CDR3 protein: CASSFRGRGDTEAFF. CDR3 nucleotides: TGTGCCAGCAGTTTCAGGGGGCGAGGGGACACTGAAGCTTTCTTT.

This chain connects TRBV7-2 to TRBJ1-6; D is undetermined. V was shortened by 2 bases and J by 7 bases, with 12 bases between the two germline ends. The CDR3 is 15 residues long. Germline V gene data show CDR1 as SGHTA and CDR2 as FQGNSA. The CDR3 sequence is CASSLTGPGNSPLHF. The CDR3 DNA follows: TGTGCCAGCAGCTTAACCGGACCCGGAAATTCACCCCTCCACTTT. Full variable domain (outside the CDR3, taken from reference TRBV7-2 and TRBJ1-6): GAGVSQSPSNKVTEKGKDVELRCDPISGHTALYWYRQSLGQGLEFLIYFQGNSAPDKSGLPSDRFSAERTGGSVSTLTIQRTQQEDSAVYLCASSLTGPGNSPLHFGNGTRLTVT.

The V and J genes are TRBV18 and TRBJ2-7; the match to TRBD1 covers 11 bases. Germline values: CDR1 KGHSH, CDR2 LQKENI. V shed 3 bases, J shed 4 bases, and the junction held 5 bases outside the gene matches. The CDR3 sequence is 15 residues long. The CDR3 bases are TGTGCCAGCTCACCTTGGGACAGGGGGTTATACGAGCAGTACTTC. Protein: CASSPWDRGLYEQYF.

The V gene is TRBV5-1, the J gene TRBJ1-6; D is uncertain. The germline V gene has CDR1 SGHRS and CDR2 YFSETQ. Between the trimmed V and J ends, which lost 0 bases and 11 bases, there was a span of 6 bases. The CDR3 sequence is 12 residues long. CDR3 DNA: TGCGCCAGCAGCTTGGCCGGGACACCCCTCCACTTT. Protein: CASSLAGTPLHF.